This passage covers 10 T cell receptor beta chains from one sample sequenced in a study of regulatory T cells in long-lasting Graves disease. According to the study, TCR beta libraries were built with iRepertoire HTBI primers and CDR3-region Arm-PCR. TCRdb passed the multiplex PCR reads through MiXCR, listing each CDR3 protein once. The data show 450,000 to 650,000 distinct CDR3 sequences, about 16% seen once. Time point: newly diagnosed GD, antithyroid drugs for less than 3 months. Construction of the TCR library relied on RNA isolated from PBMCs. The sample was also reused in another study, on T cells in Graves' hyperthyroidism and ophthalmopathy.

Sequencing used peripheral blood mononuclear cells (PBMCs), obtained at new diagnosis, from a patient treated with antithyroid drugs. These receptors all come from a woman aged 40 to 65 with Graves disease.

The rearrangement uses TRBV29-1 and TRBJ1-3; D gene ambiguous. Germline-derived CDR1 and CDR2 are SQVTM and ANQGSEA. Deletions cut 0 bases from V and 2 bases from J, with 14 bases between. This CDR3 is built from 16 residues. DNA of the CDR3: TGCAGCGTTGAAGATCCCGGGGTCTTGGCTGGAAACACCATATATTTT. Translating it yields CSVEDPGVLAGNTIYF.

This clonotype has a handful of counts. This chain links TRBV6-1 with TRBJ2-5, with 7 bases identical to TRBD1. CDR1 MNHNS and CDR2 SASEGT come from the germline V gene. The length of the CDR3 is 16 residues. V was pared by 2 bases and J by 1 base, with 7 bases of the junction left unmatched. The CDR3 reads CASSEMRAGGQETQYF. CDR3 bases: TGTGCCAGCAGTGAAATGCGTGCAGGGGGCCAAGAGACCCAGTACTTC.

This clonotype was found a few times. V and J are TRBV13 and TRBJ2-3; 13 nucleotides agree with TRBD2. The V gene's germline CDR1 is PRHDT and CDR2 FYEKMQ (reference sequence). Trimming cost V 5 bases and J 3 bases; bases outside gene matches: 14. The CDR3 is 19 residues long. The CDR3 region is CASSPTPGLAGQPTDTQYF. CDR3 coding DNA: TGTGCCAGCAGCCCTACCCCGGGACTAGCGGGGCAGCCAACAGATACGCAGTATTTT.

This clonotype was counted only a few times. The chain joins TRBV19 to TRBJ2-2; 7 nucleotides agree with TRBD1. V shed 5 bases and J 5 bases; nucleotides not matched to a gene: 20. The CDR3 extends over 19 amino acids. From germline, CDR1 is LNHDA and CDR2 SQIVND (reference sequence). In nucleotides, the CDR3 is TGTGCCAGTAGTTCCTCACAGGGGCGATTCGTAACGGGGACCGGGGAGCTGTTTTTT. Protein sequence: CASSSSQGRFVTGTGELFF.

The chain couples TRBV24-1 to TRBJ1-5, with no clear D. Deletions cut 3 bases from V and 1 base from J, with 6 bases between. Germline V gene sequence: CDR1 KGHDR, CDR2 SFDVKD. The CDR3 spans 14 residues. This chain's CDR3 is CATSDNLSNQPQHF. The CDR3 DNA is TGTGCCACCAGTGATAACCTAAGCAATCAGCCCCAGCATTTT.

At least ten counts were recorded for this clonotype. The genes are TRBV6-1 and TRBJ2-5, with 10 bases aligning to TRBD2. After removal of 7 bases from V and 5 bases from J, the junction contained 13 bases not matched to a gene. The germline V gene encodes CDR1 MNHNS and CDR2 SASEGT. CDR3 length: 16 amino acids. The DNA of the CDR3 is TGTGCCAGCAATCCAGCGGGGGGGCCAACTGTGGAGACCCAGTACTTC. Protein: CASNPAGGPTVETQYF.

Comment on this clonotype: Since a far larger clone is one base different, this is likely a read error. The chain has TRBV11-1 and TRBJ2-1; TRBD2 might be the D (5 bases). The V and J ends lost 4 bases and 10 bases respectively, with 17 bases between them. Germline lookup yields CDR1 SGHAT and CDR2 FQDESV (reference sequence). This CDR3 contains 14 residues. The CDR3 protein is CASSWTRTGYEQFF. The CDR3 coding sequence is TGTGCCAGCAGCTGGACTCGGACGGGCTACGAGCAGTTCTTC.

The table lists this clonotype with many counts. The chain combines TRBV11-2 with TRBJ1-2; D not resolved. V lost 2 bases and J lost 2, with 9 bases in between. The CDR3 covers 14 residues. Germline lookup yields CDR1 SGHAT and CDR2 FQNNGV. CDR3 protein: CASSLSSQNYGYTF. The CDR3 DNA reads as TGTGCCAGCAGCTTATCGAGTCAGAACTATGGCTACACCTTC.

This clonotype was seen at least ten times. The V gene is TRBV24-1, the J gene TRBJ2-3; 8 bases map to TRBD2. This CDR3 spans 13 amino acids. Germline loops: CDR1 KGHDR, CDR2 SFDVKD. V gave up 4 bases and J gave up 9 bases; unmatched junction bases: 5. CDR3 in amino acids: CATSEGTRRTQYF. CDR3 DNA sequence: TGTGCCACCAGTGAGGGGACTAGGAGGACGCAGTATTTT.

This clonotype was recorded at least ten times. The chain joins TRBV5-1 to TRBJ2-3, with no clear D. The V end was cut by 2 bases, the J end by 0 bases, with 13 bases between. This CDR3 spans 16 amino acids. Germline CDR1 reads SGHRS; CDR2 reads YFSETQ. CDR3 sequence (DNA): TGCGCCAGCAGCTTCATCTCCCAGGCTAGCACAGATACGCAGTATTTT. It specifies CASSFISQASTDTQYF. The complete variable domain, with remaining parts taken from reference TRBV5-1 and TRBJ2-3, reads KAGVTQTPRYLIKTRGQQVTLSCSPISGHRSVSWYQQTPGQGLQFLFEYFSETQRNKGNFPGRFSGRQFSNSRSEMNVSTLELGDSALYLCASSFISQASTDTQYFGPGTRLTVL.